These T cell receptor beta chains were read from a single sample in a study of blood T cell repertoires in COVID-19. The protocol was immunoSEQ multiplex PCR, while the TCRdb copy is restricted to in-frame clones and leaves out a portion. The sample records roughly 220,000 clones, roughly 75% being singletons. The sample was peripheral blood. All receptors derive from a woman aged 70-85 years with acute or convalescent COVID-19. Both conserved end residues are part of each CDR3. D genes are given only for firm matches. The size field is filled for only some rows; it gives once, few, many or a size class.

D gene: -; clone size: once; V gene: TRBV19; J gene: TRBJ1-1; CDR3 DNA: TGTGCCAGTAGTATAAACACCTTGAACACTGAAGCTTTCTTT; CDR3 protein: CASSINTLNTEAFF
D gene: TRBD1; clone size: -; V gene: TRBV7-9; J gene: TRBJ2-3; CDR3 DNA: TGTGCCAGCAGCCAGGGTGGGACAGTCACAGATACGCAGTATTTT; CDR3 protein: CASSQGGTVTDTQYF
D gene: -; clone size: -; V gene: TRBV28; J gene: TRBJ2-3; CDR3 DNA: TGTGCCAGCAGTTACAGGCTCACAGATACGCAGTATTTT; CDR3 protein: CASSYRLTDTQYF
D gene: -; clone size: -; V gene: TRBV2; J gene: TRBJ2-3; CDR3 DNA: TGTGCCAGCAGGCAGTGGAACACACAGGCGGATACGCAGTATTTT; CDR3 protein: CASRQWNTQADTQYF
D gene: -; clone size: -; V gene: TRBV10-3; J gene: TRBJ1-1; CDR3 DNA: TGTGCCATCAGTACTGAGGAGGGAGCTTTCTTT; CDR3 protein: CAISTEEGAFF
D gene: -; clone size: few; V gene: TRBV10-3; J gene: TRBJ1-5; CDR3 DNA: TGTGCCATCAGCTTAGACATTAGCAATCAGCCCCAGCATTTT; CDR3 protein: CAISLDISNQPQHF
D gene: TRBD2; clone size: -; V gene: TRBV2; J gene: TRBJ2-3; CDR3 DNA: TGTGCCAGCAGTGACGGGAGGGGCACAGATACGCAGTATTTT; CDR3 protein: CASSDGRGTDTQYF
D gene: TRBD2; clone size: -; V gene: TRBV11-1; J gene: TRBJ2-5; CDR3 DNA: TGTGCCAGCAGCGCAGGGACTAGCGGGCAAGAGACCCAGTACTTC; CDR3 protein: CASSAGTSGQETQYF
D gene: -; clone size: once; V gene: TRBV28; J gene: TRBJ1-1; CDR3 DNA: TGTGCCAGCAGCCTTCCCTTAAAACAGCCCATGAACACTGAAGCTTTCTTT; CDR3 protein: CASSLPLKQPMNTEAFF
D gene: -; clone size: -; V gene: TRBV9; J gene: TRBJ2-2; CDR3 DNA: TGTGCCAGCAGCTCCCTGAGTGAAGCCGGGGAGCTGTTTTTT; CDR3 protein: CASSSLSEAGELFF
D gene: TRBD2; clone size: many; V gene: TRBV19; J gene: TRBJ2-7; CDR3 DNA: TGTGCCAGTAGTATCCTTAGCGGGGGACCCTACGAGCAGTACTTC; CDR3 protein: CASSILSGGPYEQYF
D gene: TRBD2; clone size: -; V gene: TRBV2; J gene: TRBJ2-3; CDR3 DNA: TGTGCCAGCAGTCCTAGCGGGAGCGCAGATACGCAGTATTTT; CDR3 protein: CASSPSGSADTQYF
D gene: -; clone size: -; V gene: TRBV27; J gene: TRBJ1-5; CDR3 DNA: TGTGCCAGCAGTTTATCAGTTCCGGGACTATCGGATCAGCCCCAGCATTTT; CDR3 protein: CASSLSVPGLSDQPQHF
D gene: -; clone size: -; V gene: TRBV11-2; J gene: TRBJ1-5; CDR3 DNA: TGTGCCAGCAGCTTAGACAGGGCGTCCCAGCCCCAGCATTTT; CDR3 protein: CASSLDRASQPQHF
D gene: -; clone size: once; V gene: TRBV27; J gene: TRBJ1-6; CDR3 DNA: TGTGCCAGCAGCCTAGCCTCGGGGTATTCACCCCTCCACTTT; CDR3 protein: CASSLASGYSPLHF
D gene: -; clone size: few; V gene: TRBV3-1/TRBV3-2; J gene: TRBJ2-2; CDR3 DNA: TGTGCCAGCAGCCACTGGGGACTCCAGAGTTCCACCGGGGAGCTGTTTTTT; CDR3 protein: CASSHWGLQSSTGELFF
D gene: -; clone size: -; V gene: TRBV19; J gene: TRBJ1-5; CDR3 DNA: TGTGCCAGTAGTATAGATAGCTACCTCAATCAGCCCCAGCATTTT; CDR3 protein: CASSIDSYLNQPQHF
D gene: TRBD1; clone size: -; V gene: TRBV18; J gene: TRBJ1-5; CDR3 DNA: TGTGCCAGCTCTGGACAGGGTAATCAGCCCCAGCATTTT; CDR3 protein: CASSGQGNQPQHF
D gene: -; clone size: once; V gene: TRBV7-9; J gene: TRBJ2-1; CDR3 DNA: TGTGCCAGCAGCTTGGGTGACAGCTCCTACAATGAGCAGTTCTTC; CDR3 protein: CASSLGDSSYNEQFF
D gene: -; clone size: -; V gene: TRBV2; J gene: TRBJ1-3; CDR3 DNA: TGTGCCAGCAGTGCCGAGGGTACAGGAAACACCATATATTTT; CDR3 protein: CASSAEGTGNTIYF
D gene: -; clone size: few; V gene: TRBV2; J gene: TRBJ2-1; CDR3 DNA: TGTGCCACCTGGGACCGACGTCCAAGGGCGGGGACCAATGAGCAGTTCTTC; CDR3 protein: CATWDRRPRAGTNEQFF
D gene: -; clone size: -; V gene: TRBV4-1; J gene: TRBJ2-5; CDR3 DNA: TGCGCCAGCAGCCAAGGTCGCCAGCGTTTTCCGGTGACCCAGTACTTC; CDR3 protein: CASSQGRQRFPVTQYF
D gene: TRBD1; clone size: -; V gene: TRBV19; J gene: TRBJ1-6; CDR3 DNA: TGTGCCAGTAGTATAGATGGAGACAGGGTTTCACCCCTCCACTTT; CDR3 protein: CASSIDGDRVSPLHF
D gene: TRBD1; clone size: -; V gene: TRBV27; J gene: TRBJ1-2; CDR3 DNA: TGTGCCAGCAGTCTAGGACAGGGGGTCGATGGCTACACCTTC; CDR3 protein: CASSLGQGVDGYTF
D gene: TRBD1; clone size: -; V gene: TRBV19; J gene: TRBJ2-7; CDR3 DNA: TGTGCCAGTAGTATAGATGGGACAGGGTCAACCGAGCAGTACTTC; CDR3 protein: CASSIDGTGSTEQYF
D gene: TRBD1; clone size: -; V gene: TRBV27; J gene: TRBJ1-1; CDR3 DNA: TGTGCCAGCAGTCCCCGACAGGGCGGAACTGAAGCTTTCTTT; CDR3 protein: CASSPRQGGTEAFF